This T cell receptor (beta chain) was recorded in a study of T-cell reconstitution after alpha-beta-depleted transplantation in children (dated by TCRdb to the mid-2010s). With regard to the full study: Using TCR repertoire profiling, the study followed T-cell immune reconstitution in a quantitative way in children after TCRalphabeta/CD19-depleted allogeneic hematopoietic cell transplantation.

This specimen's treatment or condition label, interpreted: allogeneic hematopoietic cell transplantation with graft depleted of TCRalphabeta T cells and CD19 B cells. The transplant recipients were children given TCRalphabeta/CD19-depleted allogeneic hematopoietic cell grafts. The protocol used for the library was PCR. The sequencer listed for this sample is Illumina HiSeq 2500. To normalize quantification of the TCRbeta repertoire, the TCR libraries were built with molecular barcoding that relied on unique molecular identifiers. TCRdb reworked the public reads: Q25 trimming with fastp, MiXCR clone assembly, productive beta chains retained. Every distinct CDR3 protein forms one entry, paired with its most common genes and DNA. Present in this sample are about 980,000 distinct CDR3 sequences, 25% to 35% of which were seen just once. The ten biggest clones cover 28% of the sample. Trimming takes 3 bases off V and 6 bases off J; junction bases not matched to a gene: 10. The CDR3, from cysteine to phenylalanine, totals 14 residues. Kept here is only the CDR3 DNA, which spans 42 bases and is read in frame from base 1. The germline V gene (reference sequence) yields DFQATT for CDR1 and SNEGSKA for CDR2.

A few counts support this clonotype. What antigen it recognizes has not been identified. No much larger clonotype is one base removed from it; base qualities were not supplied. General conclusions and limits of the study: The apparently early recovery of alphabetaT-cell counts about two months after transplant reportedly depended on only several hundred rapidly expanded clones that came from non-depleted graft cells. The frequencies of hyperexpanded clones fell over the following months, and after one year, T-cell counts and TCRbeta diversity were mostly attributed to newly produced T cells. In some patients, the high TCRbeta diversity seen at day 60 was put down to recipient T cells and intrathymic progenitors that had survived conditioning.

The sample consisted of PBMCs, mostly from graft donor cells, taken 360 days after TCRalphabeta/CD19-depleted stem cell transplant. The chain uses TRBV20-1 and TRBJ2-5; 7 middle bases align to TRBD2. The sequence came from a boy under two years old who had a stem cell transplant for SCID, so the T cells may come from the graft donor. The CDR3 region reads CSARSLASVKTQYF. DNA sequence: TGCAGTGCTAGGTCACTAGCGTCCGTGAAGACCCAGTACTTC.